This record looks at one T cell receptor (beta chain) sequence and its context. The data were taken from a study of PD-1 blockade in classical Hodgkin lymphoma. Study summary: The nivolumab dose that patients received was 3 mg/kg, given intravenously every 2 weeks.

Profiled with immunoSEQ multiplex PCR; TCRdb holds only in-frame clones, not every one. The table has 100,000 or so clones, 89% seen once. The time point is: cycle 4 day 1 (C4D1), after more than five weeks of nivolumab. In every patient, relapse followed autologous stem cell transplantation, while exposure to brentuximab vedotin differed. The germline CDR1 and CDR2 sequences are SGHVS and FNYEAQ. Trimming shortened V by 5 bases and J by 0 bases, and 20 bases separated the two germline ends. The CDR3 is 18 amino acids. The sequence was collected from a human donor with classical Hodgkin lymphoma. The sample in question was peripheral blood mononuclear cells (PBMCs), obtained before the fourth cycle of nivolumab. The rearrangement joins TRBV7-6 to TRBJ2-1; D perhaps matches TRBD2 (6 bases). The CDR3 spells CASSTRAGDWPSYNEQFF. CDR3 DNA: TGTGCCAGCAGCACTAGAGCCGGGGACTGGCCCTCCTACAATGAGCAGTTCTTC.